Included here is one T cell receptor (beta chain) sequence, with context. The antigen is undetermined. These data belong to a study of identical twins. Findings and caveats of the study: It was possible that invariant MAIT and iNKT cells partly confounded the zero-insertion analyses. The abundant beta clonotypes from cord blood had fewer insertions, and memory repertoires had none of this. Twin-shared out-of-frame alpha sequences were enriched for low generation probability.

Germline CDR1 is SGHTA and CDR2 is FQGNSA. The CDR3 has 14 residues. Trimming pared 4 bases from V and 2 bases from J, leaving 11 bases between. Unique molecular identifiers were in the cDNA, with template-switch universal primer binding. TCRdb reprocessed the 5' RACE reads with MiXCR, giving one entry per CDR3 protein. The sample records hundreds of thousands of distinct CDR3 sequences, 9% to 15% being singletons. These same data were also listed under a study on yellow fever vaccine responses in identical twins.

This TCR was sampled from a woman aged 18-35 years in good health. The rearrangement links TRBV7-2 to TRBJ2-5; weak D call: TRBD2 (5 bases). Specimen: CD8+ T cells sorted from blood. CDR3 residues: CASSSRTLQETQYF. In nucleotides, the CDR3 is TGTGCCAGCAGCTCCCGGACTTTACAAGAGACCCAGTACTTC. The whole variable domain, filled in from reference TRBV7-2 and TRBJ2-5, reads GAGVSQSPSNKVTEKGKDVELRCDPISGHTALYWYRQSLGQGLEFLIYFQGNSAPDKSGLPSDRFSAERTGGSVSTLTIQRTQQEDSAVYLCASSSRTLQETQYFGPGTRLLVL.